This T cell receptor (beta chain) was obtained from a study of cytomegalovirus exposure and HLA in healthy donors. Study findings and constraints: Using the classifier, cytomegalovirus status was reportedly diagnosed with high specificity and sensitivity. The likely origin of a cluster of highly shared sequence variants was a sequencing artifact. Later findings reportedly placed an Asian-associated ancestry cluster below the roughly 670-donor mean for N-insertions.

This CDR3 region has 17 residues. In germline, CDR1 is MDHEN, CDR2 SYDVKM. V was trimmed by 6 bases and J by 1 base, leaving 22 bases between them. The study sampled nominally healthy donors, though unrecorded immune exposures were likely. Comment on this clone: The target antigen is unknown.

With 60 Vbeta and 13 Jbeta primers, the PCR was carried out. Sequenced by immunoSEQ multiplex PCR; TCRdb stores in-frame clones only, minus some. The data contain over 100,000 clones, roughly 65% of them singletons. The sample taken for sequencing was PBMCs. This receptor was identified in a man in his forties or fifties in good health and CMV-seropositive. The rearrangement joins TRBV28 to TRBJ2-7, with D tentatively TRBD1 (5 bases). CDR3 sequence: CASSPVPVDRYSYEQYF. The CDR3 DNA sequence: TGTGCCAGCAGCCCAGTTCCAGTTGACAGATATTCCTACGAGCAGTACTTC.